This TCR beta chain is drawn from a study of T cell responses to AZD1222 COVID-19 vaccine. Assay: immunoSEQ multiplex PCR; the TCRdb copy retains only in-frame clones and omits some. The sample includes roughly 130,000 clones, roughly 90% of them seen just once. The TCR originated in an adult in good health. The sample was peripheral blood, taken on day 0 of AZD1222 vaccination.

The CDR3 region has the DNA TGTGCCAGCAGTCGACGTGGGAGGGAGACTTTCTTT. It is translated as CASSRRGRETFF. This chain uses TRBV6-2 or TRBV6-3 with TRBJ1-1; D gene uncertain. V gave up 5 bases and J gave up 12 bases, with 16 bases separating them. CDR3 size: 12 residues. Germline V gene lookup returns CDR1 MNHEY and CDR2 SVGEGT.